Presented here are 21 T cell receptor beta chains from one specimen sequenced in a study of cytomegalovirus exposure and HLA in healthy donors. 60 Vbeta and 13 Jbeta primers were used in PCR. TCRdb's copy holds only in-frame clones and misses some; the assay was immunoSEQ multiplex PCR. The data show 150,000 to 200,000 clones, roughly 74% seen once. Sequencing was done on a sample of PBMCs. The receptors were gathered from a woman aged 25 to 39 in good health and CMV-seronegative.

The V gene is TRBV7-3, the J gene TRBJ2-5, with TRBD2 as a possible D gene (5 bases). V was trimmed by 1 base and J by 4 bases, leaving 16 bases between them. This CDR3 comprises 16 residues. Germline lookup yields CDR1 SGHTA and CDR2 FQGTGA. The CDR3: CASSLRGTLVAETQYF. The DNA for the CDR3 is TGTGCCAGCAGCTTAAGGGGTACACTAGTTGCAGAGACCCAGTACTTC.

The chain has TRBV7-3 and TRBJ2-7; the match to TRBD2 covers 9 bases. Per the germline V gene, CDR1 is SGHTA and CDR2 is FQGTGA. CDR3 length: 19 amino acids. The trim removed 5 bases at V and 3 bases at J, leaving 20 bases unmatched. Here the CDR3 DNA reads TGTGCCAGCAGCGCCAACCTAGCGGGAACGTTTTACACGAACTACGAGCAGTACTTC. Amino acids: CASSANLAGTFYTNYEQYF.

The chain has TRBV9 and TRBJ2-1, with TRBD1 matching 7 bases. The ends lost 3 bases at V and 4 bases at J; junction bases unmatched: 10. The CDR3 has 16 amino acids. Germline CDR1 reads SGDLS; CDR2 reads YYNGEE. For the CDR3, the DNA is TGTGCCAGCAGCGCTAGTGGGACAGACTTTTACAATGAGCAGTTCTTC. Amino acids: CASSASGTDFYNEQFF. Using reference TRBV9 and TRBJ2-1 for the parts outside the CDR3, the full variable domain is DSGVTQTPKHLITATGQRVTLRCSPRSGDLSVYWYQQSLDQGLQFLIQYYNGEERAKGNILERFSAQQFPDLHSELNLSSLELGDSALYFCASSASGTDFYNEQFFGPGTRLTVL.

The V and J genes are TRBV7-9 and TRBJ2-7; TRBD2 might be the D (6 bases). This CDR3 has 13 amino acids. Germline CDR1 SEHNR, CDR2 FQNEAQ (reference sequence). Deletions cut 5 bases from V and 3 bases from J, with 11 bases between. DNA for the CDR3: TGTGCCAGCAGCCAGTGGGGAGGCTACGAGCAGTACTTC. Translation: CASSQWGGYEQYF.

The V and J genes are TRBV6-5 and TRBJ2-2, with TRBD1 identical over 7 bases. J was trimmed by 4 bases and V by 4 bases; bases with no gene match: 6. Germline V gene sequence: CDR1 MNHEY, CDR2 SVGAGI. The CDR3 runs to 15 residues. The CDR3 is CASSLQGTSTGELFF. As DNA, the CDR3 is TGTGCCAGCAGTTTACAGGGGACGAGCACCGGGGAGCTGTTTTTT.

The chain carries TRBV9 and TRBJ1-4, with 9 bases matching TRBD1. Per the germline V gene, CDR1 is SGDLS and CDR2 is YYNGEE. V dropped 2 bases and J dropped 8; count of bases not matched to a gene: 7. The CDR3 has 15 amino acids. In DNA form, the CDR3 reads TGTGCCAGCAGCGTCCGGACAGGGGTACAGGAAAAACTGTTTTTT. Its protein product is CASSVRTGVQEKLFF.

There are a few counts of this clone. The gene calls are TRBV6-1 and TRBJ2-5; 9 nucleotides align to TRBD2. CDR1 is MNHNS, CDR2 SASEGT, per germline. Losses at the gene ends were 3 bases for V and 1 base for J; bases not matched to a gene: 3. The CDR3 loop spans 15 amino acids. The CDR3 nucleotides are TGTGCCAGCAGTGAGGGGCGGGGGGGCCAAGAGACCCAGTACTTC. This encodes CASSEGRGGQETQYF.

In this sample, this clone turned up a few times. The gene calls are TRBV2 and TRBJ2-3, with TRBD2 matching over 11 bases. V lost 6 bases, J lost 2 bases, and 10 bases stayed unmatched. Germline lookup yields CDR1 SNHLY and CDR2 FYNNEI. The CDR3 extends over 17 amino acids. CDR3 in amino acids: CASSALASGGLTDTQYF. The CDR3 DNA reads as TGTGCCAGCAGCGCGCTGGCTAGCGGGGGGCTCACAGATACGCAGTATTTT. The full variable domain, with the rest looked up from reference TRBV2 and TRBJ2-3, is EPEVTQTPSHQVTQMGQEVILRCVPISNHLYFYWYRQILGQKVEFLVSFYNNEISEKSEIFDDQFSVERPDGSNFTLKIRSTKLEDSAMYFCASSALASGGLTDTQYFGPGTRLTVL.

The chain combines TRBV27 with TRBJ2-7; D may be TRBD1 (6 bases). In germline, CDR1 is MNHEY, CDR2 SMNVEV (reference sequence). The ends were cut back, 6 bases at V and 3 bases at J, with 12 bases in the middle. The CDR3 extends over 13 amino acids. The CDR3: CASSHGQFYEQYF. The CDR3 bases are TGTGCCAGCAGCCACGGACAGTTCTACGAGCAGTACTTC.

The chain combines TRBV10-3 with TRBJ2-7; D may be TRBD2 (6 bases). Germline CDR1 is ENHRY and CDR2 is SYGVKD. The CDR3 spans 16 residues. Trimming took 3 bases from V and 6 from J, leaving 21 bases between them. The CDR3 nucleotides read TGTGCCATCAGTGAAGGAGAGGTCCGCGGGGTTAGCGAGCAGTACTTC. It yields the protein CAISEGEVRGVSEQYF.

The gene calls are TRBV27 and TRBJ1-4; TRBD1 agrees at 8 bases. The germline V gene has CDR1 MNHEY and CDR2 SMNVEV (reference sequence). After removal of 1 base from V and 8 bases from J, the junction contained 12 bases not matched to a gene. The CDR3 is 17 amino acids. The CDR3 sequence is CASSLFPIRGQREKLFF. The CDR3 DNA is TGTGCCAGCAGTTTATTCCCGATCAGGGGGCAAAGGGAAAAACTGTTTTTT. Full variable domain (remainder filled in from reference TRBV27 and TRBJ1-4): EAQVTQNPRYLITVTGKKLTVTCSQNMNHEYMSWYRQDPGLGLRQIYYSMNVEVTDKGDVPEGYKVSRKEKRNFPLILESPSPNQTSLYFCASSLFPIRGQREKLFFGSGTQLSVL.

The gene calls are TRBV29-1 and TRBJ2-3, with D possibly TRBD2 on 6 matching bases. In germline, CDR1 is SQVTM, CDR2 ANQGSEA. Between the trimmed V and J ends, which lost 6 bases and 6 bases, there was a span of 16 bases. The CDR3 runs to 13 residues. Here the CDR3 reads CSVGGKASDTQYF. DNA of the CDR3: TGCAGCGTGGGGGGAAAGGCCTCCGATACGCAGTATTTT.

A single count supports this clone. This chain connects TRBV2 to TRBJ2-4; D is perhaps TRBD1 (6 bases). The germline V gene encodes CDR1 SNHLY and CDR2 FYNNEI. Trimming removed 7 bases at V and 0 bases at J, with 16 bases between. CDR3 length: 16 amino acids. The CDR3 loop reads CASTRRTARAKNIQYF. DNA of the CDR3: TGTGCCAGCACCAGGCGGACAGCTCGAGCCAAAAACATTCAGTACTTC.

The chain uses TRBV5-1 and TRBJ1-2; D may be TRBD1 (5 bases). V gave up 1 base and J gave up 0 bases, with 13 bases separating them. The CDR3 is 16 residues long. CDR1 is SGHRS and CDR2 is YFSETQ in the germline V gene. The CDR3 region is CASSLRREGANYGYTF. CDR3 in DNA: TGCGCCAGCAGCTTGCGGAGGGAAGGGGCTAACTATGGCTACACCTTC. Full variable domain (rest looked up from reference TRBV5-1 and TRBJ1-2): KAGVTQTPRYLIKTRGQQVTLSCSPISGHRSVSWYQQTPGQGLQFLFEYFSETQRNKGNFPGRFSGRQFSNSRSEMNVSTLELGDSALYLCASSLRREGANYGYTFGSGTRLTVV.

The rearrangement joins TRBV7-2 to TRBJ1-1, with D unresolved. V shed 2 bases and J shed 2 bases, with 6 bases lying between them. Germline-derived CDR1 and CDR2 are SGHTA and FQGNSA. The CDR3 spans 13 residues. The DNA of the CDR3 is TGTGCCAGCAGCTTACTGTTTAACACTGAAGCTTTCTTT. Translation: CASSLLFNTEAFF.

J is TRBJ2-7 and V is TRBV6-5; possible D gene TRBD2, 6 bases. Germline V gives CDR1 MNHEY, CDR2 SVGAGI. This CDR3 contains 13 residues. The V gene lost 6 bases and the J gene lost 7 bases, with 16 bases spanning the gap. The CDR3 loop is CASRGGLPGEQYF. The DNA for the CDR3 is TGTGCCAGCAGGGGGGGACTTCCAGGGGAGCAGTACTTC.

This clone was seen just once. V gene TRBV18 combines with J gene TRBJ1-1; tentative D call: TRBD1 (6 bases). The CDR3 extends over 14 amino acids. Germline loops: CDR1 KGHSH, CDR2 LQKENI. V was clipped by 6 bases and J by 0 bases, with 11 bases between them. CDR3 in DNA: TGTGCCAGCTCGCTACAGGGAATGAACACTGAAGCTTTCTTT. Translated: CASSLQGMNTEAFF.

The V gene is TRBV7-7, the J gene TRBJ2-5; TRBD2 matches 11 bases. J was trimmed by 2 bases and V by 1 base; bases with no gene match: 3. The CDR3 totals 16 residues. Germline V gene lookup returns CDR1 SSHAT and CDR2 FNYEAQ (reference sequence). CDR3 nucleotides: TGTGCCAGCAGCTTAGGACTAGCGGGGAATCAAGAGACCCAGTACTTC. It is translated as CASSLGLAGNQETQYF.

This chain links TRBV19 with TRBJ2-5; TRBD1 agrees at 8 bases. Gene TRBJ2-7 matches the end of the DNA better, so the J call may be wrong. Germline V gives CDR1 LNHDA, CDR2 SQIVND (reference sequence). CDR3 length: 14 amino acids. In DNA form, the CDR3 reads TGTGCCAGTAGTGAACGACAGGGGACCTACGAGCAGTACTTC. This gives the protein CASSERQGTYEQYF.

The V gene is TRBV7-9, the J gene TRBJ2-7; TRBD2 might be the D (6 bases). CDR3 length: 15 amino acids. Trimming removed 1 base from V and 7 bases from J, with 17 bases in between. Germline CDR1 reads SEHNR; CDR2 reads FQNEAQ (reference sequence). The DNA of the CDR3 is TGTGCCAGCAGCTTAGGTTTGGTCGTGGCGGGAGAGCAGTACTTC. Translated: CASSLGLVVAGEQYF.

V and J are TRBV2 and TRBJ2-3; 9 nucleotides match TRBD2. CDR3 length equals 15 residues. V lost 6 bases, J lost 2 bases, and 6 bases stayed unmatched. Looked up from germline, CDR1 is SNHLY and CDR2 is FYNNEI. The CDR3 loop is CASRGLAGITDTQYF. Written as DNA, the CDR3 is TGTGCCAGCAGAGGGCTAGCGGGGATCACAGATACGCAGTATTTT.